This TCR beta chain was captured in a study of CD8 T cells in ankylosing spondylitis. Germline V gives CDR1 SGHRS, CDR2 YFSETQ. CDR3 length: 15 residues. The V end was cut by 0 bases, the J end by 0 bases, with 7 bases between. This clonotype has ten or more counts. TCRdb reanalysed the 5' RACE reads using MiXCR and keeps one entry per CDR3 protein. Here the sample spans some 250,000 distinct CDR3 sequences, approximately 9% being singletons. The sequence was obtained from a male donor with ankylosing spondylitis or in good health (not recorded which). Input material: blood, either unsorted or a sorted T cell fraction (not recorded which). The chain carries TRBV5-1 and TRBJ1-3; no firm D call. This CDR3 is CASSLVADSGNTIYF. In nucleotides, the CDR3 is TGCGCCAGCAGCTTGGTAGCAGACTCTGGAAACACCATATATTTT. Combining the CDR3 with reference TRBV5-1 and TRBJ1-3 gives the whole variable domain KAGVTQTPRYLIKTRGQQVTLSCSPISGHRSVSWYQQTPGQGLQFLFEYFSETQRNKGNFPGRFSGRQFSNSRSEMNVSTLELGDSALYLCASSLVADSGNTIYFGEGSWLTVV.